This T cell receptor (beta chain) was obtained from a study of T-cell reconstitution after alpha-beta-depleted transplantation in children (dated by TCRdb to the mid-2010s). In terms of the full investigation: T-cell immune reconstitution after TCRalphabeta/CD19-depleted allogeneic hematopoietic cell transplantation in children was quantitatively tracked in the study by means of TCR repertoire profiling.

Regarding this clonotype: Its antigen is not yet known. Per-base quality was not reported, and no clone a single base away is much larger than it.

The germline V gene sets CDR1 to MNHEY and CDR2 to SVGAGI. At the junction V is shortened by 4 bases and J by 6 bases, with 15 bases in between. The CDR3, from cysteine to phenylalanine, totals 15 residues. The retained sequence is limited to the CDR3, 45 bases, with the frame set at the first base. Library construction relied on PCR. Sequencing relied on an Illumina HiSeq 2500. To normalize quantification of the TCRbeta repertoire, the TCR libraries were built with molecular barcoding that relied on unique molecular identifiers. TCRdb reanalyzed the raw reads on its own, using fastp at Q25 for trimming and MiXCR for clone calling, and kept in-frame beta chains. Each CDR3 protein appears once, grouped with its most common genes and DNA. In all, the sample holds about 350,000 distinct CDR3 sequences, and about 14% of those were seen once. Clones ranked in the top ten supply roughly 4.3% of the sample.

The sequences come from PBMCs, collected from the stem cell graft. The sequence joins TRBV6-5 to TRBJ2-2; the D region possibly corresponds to TRBD1 (5 bases align). The TCR originated in a human donor who donated a stem cell graft to a child with Fanconi anemia. The CDR3 here reads CASSLDTLPPGELFF. The DNA is TGTGCCAGCAGTTTGGACACCCTCCCTCCCGGGGAGCTGTTTTTT.